This entry concerns a single T cell receptor beta chain. What it binds is not known. The data belong to a study of monozygotic twins with inflammatory bowel disease. The study's findings and limits: Inverse Simpson values showed less TCRbeta diversity in IBD patients than in their healthy co-twins.

TCRdb reprocessed the 5' RACE reads and reports one entry per CDR3 protein, with no DNA. The sample holds approximately 400,000 distinct CDR3 sequences. The CDR3 runs to 14 residues. Germline CDR1 DFQATT, CDR2 SNEGSKA (reference sequence). The specimen sequenced was blood. The chain uses TRBV20-1 and TRBJ2-7. The clonotype was recovered from a human donor with ulcerative colitis or Crohn's disease, or a healthy co-twin of an affected twin (not recorded which). The CDR3 sequence: CSASITDSSYEQYF.